The 8 T cell receptor beta chains below come from one sample, sequenced in a study of OX40 agonist ivuxolimab in advanced cancers. The data were produced by immunoSEQ multiplex PCR, yet TCRdb's version contains in-frame clones alone and is incomplete. Counted here are fewer than 65,000 clones, roughly 85% occurring once; the ten biggest clones make up approximately 0.33%. The sequencing used CD4+ or CD8+ T cells sorted from blood, collected in a trial of the OX40 agonist ivuxolimab. The receptors originated from an adult with an advanced solid tumor such as melanoma, head and neck, liver or kidney cancer.

CDR3 region: CASSLAPSRDNSGYTF. The DNA of the CDR3 is TGTGCCAGCAGCCTCGCTCCGTCCAGAGATAATTCTGGCTACACCTTC. The V call is TRBV5-5, the J call TRBJ1-2; no clear D. The CDR3 totals 16 residues. Germline lookup yields CDR1 SGHKS and CDR2 YYEKEE (reference sequence). V dropped 4 bases and J dropped 7 bases, with 23 bases sitting between them.

Only a few counts were recorded for this clone. The V and J genes are TRBV10-1 and TRBJ1-2; D is uncertain. The germline CDR1 and CDR2 sequences are WNHNN and SYGVQD (reference sequence). V gave up 6 bases and J gave up 4 bases, with 9 bases separating them. There are 12 residues in the CDR3. Here the CDR3 DNA reads TGCGCCAGCAGGCAATACAGCTATGGCTACACCTTC. Its protein product is CASRQYSYGYTF.

The genes are TRBV19 and TRBJ1-1, with D unclear. This CDR3 has 12 amino acids. The germline V gene has CDR1 LNHDA and CDR2 SQIVND (reference sequence). The V end lost 2 bases, the J end lost 4 bases, and 5 bases lay between the germline ends. The CDR3 coding sequence is TGTGCCAGTAGTATAAGGGCCACTGAAGCTTTCTTT. Amino acid sequence: CASSIRATEAFF.

The CDR3 sequence: CASRGAGTGGSEAFF. The DNA of the CDR3 is TGTGCCAGCAGGGGCGCCGGGACAGGGGGTTCGGAAGCTTTCTTT. V is TRBV2 and J is TRBJ1-1; 11 bases match TRBD1. Germline CDR1 and CDR2: SNHLY and FYNNEI. The CDR3 runs 15 residues. V shed 6 bases and J 8 bases; nucleotides not matched to a gene: 11.

This clone was observed a single time. The chain recombines TRBV7-9 with TRBJ2-7, with a tentative D call TRBD2 (7 bases). CDR1 is SEHNR, CDR2 FQNEAQ, per germline (reference sequence). The germline V and J ends were trimmed by 1 base and 0 bases, with 16 bases remaining between them. The CDR3 spans 17 residues. This CDR3 reads CASSLGLWGGLSYEQYF. CDR3 DNA sequence: TGTGCCAGCAGCTTAGGCCTTTGGGGGGGCCTCTCCTACGAGCAGTACTTC.

This clone was counted once. This chain uses TRBV6-5 with TRBJ1-2, with TRBD1 matching over 8 bases. The trim removed 6 bases at V and 4 bases at J, leaving 4 bases unmatched. Germline V gene data show CDR1 as MNHEY and CDR2 as SVGAGI. The CDR3 extends over 13 amino acids. This chain's CDR3 is CASRHTGGYGYTF. DNA for the CDR3: TGTGCCAGCAGGCACACAGGGGGCTATGGCTACACCTTC.

The V and J genes are TRBV10-3 and TRBJ2-7; 8 nucleotides line up with TRBD1. Trimming at V came to 6 bases and at J to 4 bases, leaving 11 bases not matched to a gene. The CDR3 is 15 residues long. CDR1 and CDR2 from the germline V gene are ENHRY and SYGVKD. The CDR3 bases are TGTGCCATCAGGACCGCCGGGACAGGAGTTTACGAGCAGTACTTC. Protein: CAIRTAGTGVYEQYF.

The V and J genes are TRBV7-2 and TRBJ2-7; D gene ambiguous. Trimming stripped 1 base from V and 3 bases from J, with 13 bases between. In germline, CDR1 is SGHTA, CDR2 FQGNSA. CDR3 length: 15 amino acids. The CDR3 DNA follows: TGTGCCAGCAGCTTAGAATTTCTGGGGATCTACGAGCAGTACTTC. It specifies CASSLEFLGIYEQYF.